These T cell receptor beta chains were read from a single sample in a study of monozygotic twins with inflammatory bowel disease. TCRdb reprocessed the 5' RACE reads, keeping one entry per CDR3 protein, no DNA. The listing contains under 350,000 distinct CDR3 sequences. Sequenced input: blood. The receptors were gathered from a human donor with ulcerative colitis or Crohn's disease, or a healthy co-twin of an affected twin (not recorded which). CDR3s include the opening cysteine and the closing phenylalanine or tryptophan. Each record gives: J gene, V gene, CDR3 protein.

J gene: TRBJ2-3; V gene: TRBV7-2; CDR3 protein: CASSSLAGGLVDTQYF
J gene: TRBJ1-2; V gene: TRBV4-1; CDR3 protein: CASSQDQFSDGYGYTF
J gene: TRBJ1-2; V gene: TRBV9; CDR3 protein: CASSVVPGNYGYTF
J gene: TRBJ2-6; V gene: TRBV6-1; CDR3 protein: CASSRDRSGANILTF
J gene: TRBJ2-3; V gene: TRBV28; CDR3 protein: CASRLQDTQYF
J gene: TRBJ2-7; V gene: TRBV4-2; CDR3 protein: CASSQAEARGNEQYF
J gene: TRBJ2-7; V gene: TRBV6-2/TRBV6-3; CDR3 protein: CASSYSISGPPYEQYF
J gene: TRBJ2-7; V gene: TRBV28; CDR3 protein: CASSLEGTRQLNYEQYF
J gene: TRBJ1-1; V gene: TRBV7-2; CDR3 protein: CASSLNGVMNTEAFF
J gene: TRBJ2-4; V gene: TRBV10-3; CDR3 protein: CAISDASGRVSKNIQYF
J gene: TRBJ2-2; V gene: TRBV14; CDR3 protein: CASSRVVFGELFF
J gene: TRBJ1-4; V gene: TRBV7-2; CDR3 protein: CASSTRDGGVNEKLFF
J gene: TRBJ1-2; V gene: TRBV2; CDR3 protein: CASSGSGQGYGYTF
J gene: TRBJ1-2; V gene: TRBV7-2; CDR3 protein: CASSLRKNGYTF
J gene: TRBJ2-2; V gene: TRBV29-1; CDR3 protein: CSAEGLSGELFF
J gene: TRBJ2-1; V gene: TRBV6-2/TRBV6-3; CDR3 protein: CATEAGGGPNNEQFF
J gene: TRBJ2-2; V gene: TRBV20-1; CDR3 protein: CSARVAGPNTGELFF
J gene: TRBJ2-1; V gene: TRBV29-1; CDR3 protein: CSVEGTGGTYNEQFF
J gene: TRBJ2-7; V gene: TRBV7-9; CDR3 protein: CASSPLASYEQYF
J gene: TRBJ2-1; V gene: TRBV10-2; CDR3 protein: CASRAGLGEQFF